This entry features one TCR beta chain sequence. Its antigen is still unknown. No base-level quality is on record; no much larger clone is a single base apart. Preparation of the library involved PCR. Reads for this sample came from an Illumina HiSeq 2500. Molecular barcoding was employed in the preparation of TCR libraries, with unique molecular identifiers being used to normalize TCRbeta repertoire quantification. TCRdb itself trimmed the public reads at Q25 with fastp, ran MiXCR and retained productive beta chains. Every CDR3 protein is listed once, alongside the most common genes and DNA of its rows. The sample table shows approximately 47,000 distinct CDR3 sequences, and around 53% are seen once. The ten biggest clones cover less than 45% of the sample. This sample is drawn from a study of T-cell reconstitution after alpha-beta-depleted transplantation in children listed by TCRdb under 2016. General notes on the study: T-cell immune reconstitution after TCRalphabeta/CD19-depleted allogeneic hematopoietic cell transplantation in children was quantitatively tracked in the study by means of TCR repertoire profiling. The research as a whole found: Over subsequent months, a decline in hyperexpanded clone frequencies was noted, and after one year, T-cell counts and TCRbeta diversity were mostly ascribed to newly produced T cells. In some patients, the high TCRbeta diversity seen at day 60 was put down to recipient T cells and intrathymic progenitors that had survived conditioning. Apparently early alphabetaT-cell count recovery about two months after transplant reportedly relied on only several hundred rapidly expanded clones derived from non-depleted graft cells.

V drops 0 bases and J drops 3 bases, leaving 12 bases in between. Via the germline V gene, CDR1 is ENHRY and CDR2 SYGVKD. From the cysteine through the phenylalanine, the CDR3 covers 16 amino acids. Just the 48-base CDR3 DNA is kept, in frame starting at base 1. The meaning of the sample's treatment or condition label: allogeneic hematopoietic cell transplantation with graft depleted of TCRalphabeta T cells and CD19 B cells. Transplant recipients were children who received TCRalphabeta/CD19-depleted allogeneic hematopoietic cell grafts. The rearranged segments are TRBV10-3 and TRBJ1-5, and perhaps TRBD1 as D gene, on 5 matching bases. The sequence derives from a boy less than two years old with SCID, due to receive a stem cell transplant. This specimen consisted of peripheral blood, obtained before TCRalphabeta/CD19-depleted stem cell transplant. The CDR3 sequence is CAISESMGGNNQPQHF. The DNA sequence is as follows: TGTGCCATCAGTGAGTCGATGGGGGGAAACAATCAGCCCCAGCATTTT.